The 14 T cell receptor beta chains below come from one sample, sequenced in a study of T cell changes during pregnancy in multiple sclerosis. Produced via immunoSEQ multiplex PCR; TCRdb's table is partial and in-frame only. The sample records 45,000 or so clones, roughly 96% being singletons. The sequenced sample was peripheral blood, obtained in the second trimester of pregnancy. The receptor set was obtained from a female donor with multiple sclerosis, enrolled in a pregnancy study.

The table lists this clone with a count of one. The chain joins TRBV14 to TRBJ2-7; no reliable D call. Germline-derived CDR1 and CDR2 are SGHDN and FVKESK. With 1 base removed from V and 5 bases from J, the gap between germline ends came to 12 bases. The CDR3 contains 14 residues. CDR3: CASSQVKRLDEQYF. The CDR3 DNA follows: TGTGCCAGCAGCCAAGTTAAGAGACTTGACGAGCAGTACTTC.

The chain joins TRBV19 to TRBJ2-7, with 9 bases that match TRBD2. Germline V gene sequence: CDR1 LNHDA, CDR2 SQIVND (reference sequence). CDR3 length equals 15 residues. Losses at the gene ends were 5 bases for V and 2 bases for J; bases not matched to a gene: 7. The CDR3 sequence: CASSQGLANPYEQYF. The CDR3 nucleotides are TGTGCCAGTAGTCAAGGACTAGCGAACCCCTACGAGCAGTACTTC.

The chain carries TRBV19 and TRBJ2-7; 9 nucleotides line up with TRBD2. The CDR3 loop spans 13 amino acids. V shed 8 bases and J 1 base; nucleotides not matched to a gene: 3. Germline CDR1 is LNHDA and CDR2 is SQIVND (reference sequence). The CDR3 loop reads CASWRGGSYEQYF. The CDR3 DNA reads TGTGCCAGTTGGCGGGGGGGGTCCTACGAGCAGTACTTC.

The V and J genes are TRBV5-1 and TRBJ2-7, with TRBD2 as a possible D gene (6 bases). V lost 2 bases and J 0 bases, leaving 9 bases between the germline ends. Germline V lookup: CDR1 SGHRS, CDR2 YFSETQ. The CDR3 consists of 14 residues. CDR3 protein: CASSLPGLSYEQYF. Here the CDR3 DNA reads TGCGCCAGCAGCTTACCGGGACTCTCCTACGAGCAGTACTTC.

This clone is a singleton in its sample. CDR3 coding DNA: TGTGCCAGCAGCTCCGGACAAGGCTATAAGGGCTACACCTTC. Amino acids: CASSSGQGYKGYTF. This chain connects TRBV11-2 to TRBJ1-2; tentative D call: TRBD1 (5 bases). V lost 4 bases to trimming and J lost 8 bases, with 17 bases between them. The germline CDR1 and CDR2 sequences are SGHAT and FQNNGV. This CDR3 is 14 amino acids long.

This chain's CDR3 is CASGGARLANYGYTF. The CDR3 coding sequence is TGTGCCAGCGGGGGGGCCCGGTTAGCTAACTATGGCTACACCTTC. This chain links TRBV6-1 with TRBJ1-2, with D possibly TRBD1 on 6 matching bases. V was trimmed by 8 bases and J by 0 bases, leaving 16 bases between them. Germline V CDR1 and CDR2: MNHNS, SASEGT. The CDR3 contains 15 residues.

This chain links TRBV7-7 with TRBJ2-5; 7 bases line up with TRBD2. V lost 4 bases and J lost 7; bases outside the gene matches: 15. Germline-derived CDR1 and CDR2 are SSHAT and FNYEAQ (reference sequence). CDR3 length equals 16 residues. Here the CDR3 DNA reads TGTGCCAGCAGCTCCGCCGCGGCGACTAGCTGGGGGACCCAGTACTTC. Translated, it gives CASSSAAATSWGTQYF.

The J gene is TRBJ2-7, the V gene TRBV5-5; 7 nucleotides agree with TRBD2. V was clipped by 3 bases and J by 2 bases; unmatched bases: 8. Looked up from germline, CDR1 is SGHKS and CDR2 is YYEKEE (reference sequence). The CDR3 runs 15 residues. The CDR3 bases are TGTGCCAGCAGCTCTGGCGGGGGTCGGCCCTACGAGCAGTACTTC. It is translated as CASSSGGGRPYEQYF.

The CDR3 spells CSVYRQGRDYGYTF. The CDR3, as DNA: TGCAGCGTTTACCGACAGGGTAGAGACTATGGCTACACCTTC. This chain uses TRBV29-1 with TRBJ1-2, with 7 positions matching TRBD1. Per the germline V gene, CDR1 is SQVTM and CDR2 is ANQGSEA. J was trimmed by 3 bases and V by 5 bases; bases with no gene match: 9. This CDR3 contains 14 residues.

V usage is TRBV12-5 and J usage is TRBJ1-1, with TRBD1 as a possible D gene (6 bases). This CDR3 is 15 amino acids long. Trimming left V 0 bases short and J 3 bases short, with 11 bases between. CDR1 and CDR2 (germline): LGHNT, FRNRAP. The chain's CDR3 is CASGLVTGWDTEAFF. The CDR3 bases are TGTGCTAGTGGTTTGGTAACAGGGTGGGACACTGAAGCTTTCTTT.

J is TRBJ1-4 and V is TRBV5-1, with D possibly matching TRBD1 (6 bases). This CDR3 comprises 16 residues. The V end lost 3 bases, the J end lost 0 bases, and 12 bases lay between the germline ends. Germline lookup yields CDR1 SGHRS and CDR2 YFSETQ. CDR3: CASSSHKGATNEKLFF. For the CDR3, the DNA is TGCGCCAGCAGCTCACACAAGGGGGCAACTAATGAAAAACTGTTTTTT.

A note on this clone: The junction and the germline gene differ at one end; a read error may be behind it. The rearrangement links TRBV20-1 to TRBJ2-7; 9 bases fit TRBD1. CDR3 length equals 11 residues. Germline CDR1 is DFQATT and CDR2 is SNEGSKA (reference sequence). This CDR3 reads CSAGDRGSEYF. The CDR3 region has the DNA TGCAGTGCTGGAGACAGGGGGTCTGAGTACTTC.

By frequency in the sample, this clone is medium-sized. The J gene is TRBJ2-7, the V gene TRBV2; a possible D gene is TRBD2 (5 bases). Germline values: CDR1 SNHLY, CDR2 FYNNEI. This CDR3 is 14 amino acids long. The V end was cut by 7 bases, the J end by 3 bases, with 16 bases between. CDR3 region: CASNGRDRIYEQYF. The CDR3 DNA reads TGTGCCAGCAACGGACGGGATCGAATCTACGAGCAGTACTTC.

The chain carries TRBV6-5 and TRBJ2-2; 8 positions agree with TRBD1. The junction had 6 bases not matched to a gene; V was cut back by 0 bases and J by 6 bases. This CDR3 contains 16 residues. Germline values: CDR1 MNHEY, CDR2 SVGAGI. The CDR3 here is CASSYSWTGQAGELFF. CDR3 in DNA: TGTGCCAGCAGTTACTCCTGGACAGGGCAGGCCGGGGAGCTGTTTTTT.